What follows are 25 T cell receptor beta chains derived from one specimen sequenced in a study of tumor-infiltrating lymphocytes in oesophageal squamous cell carcinoma. TCRdb re-derived calls from the PCR reads in MiXCR, one entry per CDR3 protein. The sample carries just under 20,000 distinct CDR3 sequences, around two fifths recorded once. Specimen: esophageal tumor tissue. The receptors stem from a male donor with esophageal squamous cell carcinoma.

This clonotype was counted a few times. The CDR3 carries no conserved terminal phenylalanine or tryptophan, so it likely arises from a read error. The DNA is left out, because the CDR3 cannot be placed on it with certainty; the CDR3 is given as TCRdb lists it. The chain combines TRBV7-2 with TRBJ2-7. Both ends counted, the CDR3 spans 15 residues. From germline, CDR1 is SGHTA and CDR2 FQGNSA. CDR3 sequence: CASSLGRFDGYTFGS.

This clonotype was counted only a few times. The chain joins TRBV6-1 to TRBJ1-1, with 10 bases lining up with TRBD1. The CDR3 totals 14 residues. Germline V lookup: CDR1 MNHNS, CDR2 SASEGT. Trimming cost V 5 bases and J 5 bases; bases outside gene matches: 5. In DNA form, the CDR3 reads TGTGCCAGCAGTACGGACAGGGGGAGGACTGAAGCTTTCTTT. It specifies CASSTDRGRTEAFF.

V and J are TRBV7-2 and TRBJ2-3; the D is unclear. CDR3 length: 16 residues. The V end lost 4 bases, the J end lost 0 bases, and 14 bases lay between the germline ends. Germline CDR1 is SGHTA and CDR2 is FQGNSA. In nucleotides, the CDR3 is TGTGCCAGCAGCTCCGGACCAACTGGAAGCACAGATACGCAGTATTTT. Amino acids: CASSSGPTGSTDTQYF.

By its share, this clonotype is medium-sized. The J gene is TRBJ1-1, the V gene TRBV6-6, with D perhaps TRBD1 (6 bases). V lost 2 bases to trimming and J lost 2 bases, with 9 bases between them. There are 14 residues in the CDR3. Germline CDR1 reads MNHNY; CDR2 reads SVGAGI (reference sequence). Here the CDR3 reads CASSYGGTNTEAFF. CDR3 DNA sequence: TGTGCCAGCAGTTACGGGGGCACAAACACTGAAGCTTTCTTT.

This clonotype was seen a single time. The chain recombines TRBV7-4 with TRBJ2-7; no definite D call. The tail of the sequence fits TRBJ2-5 better, so the J call may be wrong. Per the germline V gene, CDR1 is SGHVT and CDR2 is SQSDAQ. The CDR3 is 9 residues long. CDR3 residues: CASSKTQYF. CDR3 DNA: TGTGCCAGCAGCAAGACCCAGTACTTC.

This clonotype was counted at least ten times. The chain couples TRBV10-3 to TRBJ1-5; 10 bases are a match to TRBD1. The germline CDR1 and CDR2 sequences are ENHRY and SYGVKD. This CDR3 has 16 amino acids. Trimming cost V 0 bases and J 4 bases; bases outside gene matches: 3. CDR3 residues: CAISESGQGRNQPQHF. The CDR3, as DNA: TGTGCCATCAGTGAGTCGGGACAGGGGAGGAATCAGCCCCAGCATTTT.

The chain carries TRBV6-1 and TRBJ2-1; D might be TRBD1 (6 bases). This CDR3 comprises 15 residues. Deletions cut 1 base from V and 7 bases from J, with 14 bases between. CDR1 and CDR2 (germline): MNHNS, SASEGT. The CDR3 sequence: CASSEGQAGRNEQFF. The CDR3 coding sequence is TGTGCCAGCAGTGAAGGACAGGCCGGTAGAAATGAGCAGTTCTTC.

The chain employs TRBV19 and TRBJ2-7, with D perhaps matching TRBD1 (5 bases). The CDR3 totals 15 residues. V shed 1 base and J shed 2 bases, with 12 bases lying between them. Germline V gives CDR1 LNHDA, CDR2 SQIVND (reference sequence). The CDR3 DNA is TGTGCCAGTAGTATAGGGCAGGGTGGACCCTACGAGCAGTACTTC. Protein sequence: CASSIGQGGPYEQYF.

This clonotype was picked up many times. The chain carries TRBV27 and TRBJ2-1; weak D call: TRBD2 (6 bases). The J call is uncertain, as TRBJ2-7 better fits the DNA end. Germline lookup yields CDR1 MNHEY and CDR2 SMNVEV (reference sequence). The length of the CDR3 is 16 residues. CDR3 coding DNA: TGTGCCAGCAGTTTATTCTCGGGAGAAAGTAGGGGCGAGCAGTACTTC. This translates into CASSLFSGESRGEQYF.

The chain joins TRBV2 to TRBJ2-1; D gene uncertain. The V gene lost 4 bases and the J gene lost 4 bases, with 17 bases spanning the gap. Germline V CDR1 and CDR2: SNHLY, FYNNEI. There are 16 residues in the CDR3. CDR3 nucleotides: TGTGCCAGCAGTGTGTCTACAGTGAATGTATACAATGAGCAGTTCTTC. Protein product: CASSVSTVNVYNEQFF. The whole variable domain, filled in from reference TRBV2 and TRBJ2-1, reads EPEVTQTPSHQVTQMGQEVILRCVPISNHLYFYWYRQILGQKVEFLVSFYNNEISEKSEIFDDQFSVERPDGSNFTLKIRSTKLEDSAMYFCASSVSTVNVYNEQFFGPGTRLTVL.

With respect to this clonotype: The CDR3 end shows no conserved phenylalanine or tryptophan, and so a read error is likely. Because the CDR3's place on the DNA is in doubt, the DNA is left out and the CDR3 is given as listed by TCRdb. The chain uses TRBV7-4 and TRBJ2-1; the table's D call of TRBD2 was not tested on the DNA. The germline V gene encodes CDR1 SGHVT and CDR2 SQSDAQ. The CDR3 contains 10 residues when both ends are counted. The CDR3 sequence is CASSLDRASG.

The genes are TRBV6-9 and TRBJ2-5; possible D gene TRBD1, 6 bases. The J call could be wrong; TRBJ2-7 is a better fit for the DNA end. Germline-derived CDR1 and CDR2 are MNHGY and SVAAGI. The CDR3 is made up of 14 amino acids. The CDR3 coding sequence is TGTGCCAGCAGTCCCGACAGGAAGGCCTACGAGCAGTACTTC. Translation gives CASSPDRKAYEQYF.

Of note for this clonotype: One end of the junction varies from germline; a read error may be responsible. The chain recombines TRBV7-6 with TRBJ2-5; 7 bases are a match to TRBD1. Germline lookup yields CDR1 SGHVS and CDR2 FNYEAQ. CDR3 length: 14 amino acids. The CDR3 coding sequence is TGTGCTAGCAGCTTCGGGACAGCCCAAGAGACCCAGTACTTC. Translated: CASSFGTAQETQYF.

The sample holds many counts of this clonotype. The chain is built from TRBV7-2 and TRBJ2-3; D ambiguous. CDR1 and CDR2 from the germline V gene are SGHTA and FQGNSA. There are 12 residues in the CDR3. Trimming removed 4 bases from V and 2 bases from J, with 4 bases in between. Here the CDR3 reads CASSSYTDTQYF. Here the CDR3 DNA reads TGTGCCAGCAGCTCGTACACAGATACGCAGTATTTT.

This clonotype was detected ten times or more. The chain uses TRBV7-3 and TRBJ2-2; tentatively, D is TRBD2 (5 bases). The CDR3 sequence is 15 residues long. The V gene's germline CDR1 is SGHTA and CDR2 FQGTGA. Trimming took off 0 bases at V and 0 bases at J, with 5 bases between the two ends. This chain's CDR3 is CASSLTSANTGELFF. CDR3 nucleotide sequence: TGTGCCAGCAGCTTAACTAGCGCGAACACCGGGGAGCTGTTTTTT. The full variable domain, its missing parts supplied by reference TRBV7-3 and TRBJ2-2, is GAGVSQTPSNKVTEKGKYVELRCDPISGHTALYWYRQSLGQGPEFLIYFQGTGAADDSGLPNDRFFAVRPEGSVSTLKIQRTERGDSAVYLCASSLTSANTGELFFGEGSRLTVL.

The chain links TRBV7-3 to TRBJ2-3; unclear D gene. With the DNA end fitting TRBJ1-1 better, the J assignment may be wrong. The CDR3 is 11 residues long. CDR1 and CDR2 (germline): SGHTA, FQGTGA. CDR3 coding DNA: TGTGCCAGCAGCGACGGAACTGAAGCTTTCTTT. Translation gives CASSDGTEAFF.

There are many counts of this clonotype. The chain employs TRBV12-3 or TRBV12-4 and TRBJ1-3; TRBD1 matches at 7 bases. This CDR3 comprises 14 residues. The trim removed 6 bases at V and 4 bases at J, leaving 6 bases unmatched. The CDR3 loop is CASRPTGTGNTIYF. In DNA form, the CDR3 reads TGTGCCAGCAGGCCGACAGGGACCGGAAACACCATATATTTT.

There are many counts of this clonotype. The V call is TRBV2, the J call TRBJ2-5; TRBD2 agrees at 12 bases. Germline V lookup: CDR1 SNHLY, CDR2 FYNNEI. The CDR3 has 16 residues. V trimming: 6 bases; J trimming: 4 bases; junction bases outside the gene matches: 9. The CDR3 bases are TGTGCCAGCAGCCGGGTGCTAGCGGGAGGGCCAGAGACCCAGTACTTC. This translates into CASSRVLAGGPETQYF.

This clonotype was seen at least ten times. The chain employs TRBV9 and TRBJ2-7, with 8 positions matching TRBD2. The germline V gene has CDR1 SGDLS and CDR2 YYNGEE. V was pared by 4 bases and J by 4 bases, with 7 bases of the junction left unmatched. The CDR3 contains 14 residues. The CDR3 DNA reads as TGTGCCAGCAGCCCAGCGGGGGAAGGGTACGAGCAGTACTTC. It is translated as CASSPAGEGYEQYF.

The rearrangement uses TRBV12-3 or TRBV12-4 and TRBJ2-1; D may match TRBD1 or TRBD2 (7 bases each). The CDR3 is made up of 15 amino acids. Trimming shortened V by 5 bases and J by 5 bases, and 16 bases separated the two germline ends. The CDR3 sequence is CASSPRGGSHNEQFF. As DNA, the CDR3 is TGTGCCAGCAGTCCCAGGGGGGGGTCCCACAATGAGCAGTTCTTC.

This chain joins TRBV7-3 and TRBJ2-5; 11 bases align to TRBD1. This CDR3 contains 15 residues. Germline V gene sequence: CDR1 SGHTA, CDR2 FQGTGA. The V segment lost 4 bases and the J segment 2 bases; nucleotides outside the gene matches: 3. The CDR3 is CASSSGQGGQETQYF. The CDR3, as DNA: TGTGCCAGCAGCTCGGGACAGGGGGGACAAGAGACCCAGTACTTC. Together with reference TRBV7-3 and TRBJ2-5, the CDR3 gives the full variable domain: GAGVSQTPSNKVTEKGKYVELRCDPISGHTALYWYRQSLGQGPEFLIYFQGTGAADDSGLPNDRFFAVRPEGSVSTLKIQRTERGDSAVYLCASSSGQGGQETQYFGPGTRLLVL.

The chain is built from TRBV28 and TRBJ2-5; D remains ambiguous. The J call may be in error: the DNA end matches TRBJ1-2 better. CDR1 is MDHEN, CDR2 SYDVKM, per germline. CDR3 length: 13 residues. The CDR3 sequence is CASSLYINYGYTF. The CDR3, as DNA: TGTGCCAGCAGTTTATATATTAACTATGGCTACACCTTC.

This chain links TRBV7-3 with TRBJ2-1, with 7 bases identical to TRBD2. Germline V gene sequence: CDR1 SGHTA, CDR2 FQGTGA. The CDR3 consists of 14 residues. Trimming removed 7 bases from V and 0 bases from J; junction bases left unmatched: 3. CDR3 nucleotides: TGTGCCAGCAAAGGGAGGGCCTCCTACAATGAGCAGTTCTTC. Protein product: CASKGRASYNEQFF.

This clonotype was recorded many times. The rearrangement joins TRBV2 to TRBJ2-1; 12 bases map to TRBD2. Judging by the DNA end, TRBJ2-5 fits better; the J call may be wrong. Germline CDR1 is SNHLY and CDR2 is FYNNEI. This CDR3 region has 17 residues. CDR3 sequence (DNA): TGTGCCAGCAGTGGACTAGCGGGAGTGCGAGGCGGAGAGACCCAGTACTTC. Amino acids: CASSGLAGVRGGETQYF.

There are many counts of this clonotype. The rearrangement uses TRBV11-2 and TRBJ2-1; 9 bases fit TRBD1. The J call may be in error: the DNA end matches TRBJ2-7 better. Germline V gene data show CDR1 as SGHAT and CDR2 as FQNNGV. The CDR3 has 16 amino acids. The CDR3 here is CASSLEDRGTLGEQYF. Here the CDR3 DNA reads TGTGCCAGCAGCTTAGAGGACAGGGGAACCCTGGGGGAGCAGTACTTC.